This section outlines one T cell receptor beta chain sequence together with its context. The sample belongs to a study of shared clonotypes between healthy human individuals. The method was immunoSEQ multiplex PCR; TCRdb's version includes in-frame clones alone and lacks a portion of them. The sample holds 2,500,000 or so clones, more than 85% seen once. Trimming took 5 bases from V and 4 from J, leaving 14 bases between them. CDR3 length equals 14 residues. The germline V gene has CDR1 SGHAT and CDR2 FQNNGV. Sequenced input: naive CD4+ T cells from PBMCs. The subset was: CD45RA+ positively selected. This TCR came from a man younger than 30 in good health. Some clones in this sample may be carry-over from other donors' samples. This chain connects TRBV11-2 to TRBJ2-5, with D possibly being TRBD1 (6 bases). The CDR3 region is CASSHTRGSETQYF. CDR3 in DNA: TGTGCCAGCAGCCACACTAGGGGGTCAGAGACCCAGTACTTC.